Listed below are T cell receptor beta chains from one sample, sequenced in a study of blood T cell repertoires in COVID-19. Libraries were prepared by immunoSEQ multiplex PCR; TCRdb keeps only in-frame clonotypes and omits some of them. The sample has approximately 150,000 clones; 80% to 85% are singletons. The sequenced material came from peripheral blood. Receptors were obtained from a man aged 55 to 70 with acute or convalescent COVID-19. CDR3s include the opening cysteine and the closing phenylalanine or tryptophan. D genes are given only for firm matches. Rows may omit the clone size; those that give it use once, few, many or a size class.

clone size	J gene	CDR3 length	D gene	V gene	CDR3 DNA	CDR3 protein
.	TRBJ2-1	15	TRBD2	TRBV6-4	TGTGCCAGCAGCGCTAATGCGGGAGGAAACAATGAGCAGTTCTTC	CASSANAGGNNEQFF
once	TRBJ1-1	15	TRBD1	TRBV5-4	TGTGCCAGCAGCTCGAAGACAGGGGACGGGGCTGAAGCTTTCTTT	CASSSKTGDGAEAFF
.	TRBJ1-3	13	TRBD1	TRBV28	TGTGCCAGCAGCGGGACAGGGGAGAACACCATATATTTT	CASSGTGENTIYF
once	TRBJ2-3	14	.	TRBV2	TGTGCCAGCAGTGAACGGAGGGGTGCAGATACGCAGTATTTT	CASSERRGADTQYF
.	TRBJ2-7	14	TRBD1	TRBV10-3	TGTGCCATCAGTTTCGACAGGGGGCGAGGCGAGCAGTACTTC	CAISFDRGRGEQYF
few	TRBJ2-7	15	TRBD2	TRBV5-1	TGCGCCAGCAGCTTGGATAGCGGGGGGGCCTACGAGCGGTACTTC	CASSLDSGGAYERYF
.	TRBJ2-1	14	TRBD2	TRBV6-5	TGTGCCAGCAGTTACCTGCGGGGGGGGAATGAGCAGTTCTTC	CASSYLRGGNEQFF
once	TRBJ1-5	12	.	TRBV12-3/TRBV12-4	TGTGCCAGCAGTTTACTAGTTCAGCCCCAGCATTTT	CASSLLVQPQHF
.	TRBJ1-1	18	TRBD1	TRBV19	TGTGCCAGTAGTATAGAAGGACCCGGGACAGGTATTATTGCTGAAGCTTTCTTT	CASSIEGPGTGIIAEAFF
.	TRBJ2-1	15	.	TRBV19	TGTGCCAGTAGTATGAGAGAACTCTCCTACAATGAGCAGTTCTTC	CASSMRELSYNEQFF
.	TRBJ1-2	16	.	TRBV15	TGTGCCACCAGCAGAGATCGGCAGGGCCCTAACTATGGCTACACCTTC	CATSRDRQGPNYGYTF
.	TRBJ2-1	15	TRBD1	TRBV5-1	TGCGCCAGCAGCTTGGTAGAGGGGGCGTTCAATGAGCAGTTCTTC	CASSLVEGAFNEQFF
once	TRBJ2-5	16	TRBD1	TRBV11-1	TGTGCCAGCAGCTCATCACGGACAGGGGGGCAAGAGACCCAGTACTTC	CASSSSRTGGQETQYF
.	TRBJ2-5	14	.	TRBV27	TGTGCCAGCAGTGTTAGCGGAGTGCCGGAGACCCAGTACTTC	CASSVSGVPETQYF
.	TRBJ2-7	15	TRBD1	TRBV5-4	TGTGCCAGCAGCCCCTTTGGGACAGGGCTCGCCGAGCAGTACTTC	CASSPFGTGLAEQYF
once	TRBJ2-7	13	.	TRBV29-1	TGCAGCGTTCGAACGGGGCAGGGGACCGAGCAGTACTTC	CSVRTGQGTEQYF
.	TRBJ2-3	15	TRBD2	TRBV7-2	TGTGCCAGCAGCCCGCGGGGGGGAGGCACAGATACGCAGTATTTT	CASSPRGGGTDTQYF